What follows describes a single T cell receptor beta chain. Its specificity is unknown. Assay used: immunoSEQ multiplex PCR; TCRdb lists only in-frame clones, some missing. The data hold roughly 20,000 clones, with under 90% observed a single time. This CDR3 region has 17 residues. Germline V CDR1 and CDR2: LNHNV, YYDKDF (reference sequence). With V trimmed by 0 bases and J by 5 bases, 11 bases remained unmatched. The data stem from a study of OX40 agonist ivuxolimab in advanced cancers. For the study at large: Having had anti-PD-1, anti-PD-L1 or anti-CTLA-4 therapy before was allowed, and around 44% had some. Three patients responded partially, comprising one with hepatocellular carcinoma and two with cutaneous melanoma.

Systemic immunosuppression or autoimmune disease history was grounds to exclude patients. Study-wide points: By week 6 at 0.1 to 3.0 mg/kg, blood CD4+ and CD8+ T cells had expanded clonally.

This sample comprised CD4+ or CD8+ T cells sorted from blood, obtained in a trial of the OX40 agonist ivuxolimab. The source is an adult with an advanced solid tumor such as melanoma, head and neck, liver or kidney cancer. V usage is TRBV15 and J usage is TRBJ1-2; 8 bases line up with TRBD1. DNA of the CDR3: TGTGCCACCAGCAGAGAGAGGCAGGGGGCCCTCCTATATGGCTACACCTTC. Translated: CATSRERQGALLYGYTF.